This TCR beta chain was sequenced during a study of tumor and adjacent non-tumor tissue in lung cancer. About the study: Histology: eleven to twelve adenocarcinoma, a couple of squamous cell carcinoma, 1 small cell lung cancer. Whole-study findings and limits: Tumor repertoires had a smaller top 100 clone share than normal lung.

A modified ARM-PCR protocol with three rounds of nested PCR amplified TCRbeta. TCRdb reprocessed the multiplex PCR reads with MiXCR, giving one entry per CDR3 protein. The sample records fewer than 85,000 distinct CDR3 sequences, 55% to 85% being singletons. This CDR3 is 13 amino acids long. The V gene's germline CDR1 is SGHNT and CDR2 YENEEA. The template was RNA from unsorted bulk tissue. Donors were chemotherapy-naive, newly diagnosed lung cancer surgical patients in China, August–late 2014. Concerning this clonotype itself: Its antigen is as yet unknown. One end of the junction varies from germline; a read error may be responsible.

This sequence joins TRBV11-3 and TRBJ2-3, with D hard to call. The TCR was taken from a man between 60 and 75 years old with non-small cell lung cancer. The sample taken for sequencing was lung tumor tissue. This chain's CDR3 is CAISLVPRDTQYF. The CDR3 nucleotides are TGTGCCATCAGCTTAGTCCCCCGAGATACACAGTATTTT.